A single sample is the source of the 32 T cell receptor beta chains below, sequenced in a study. MiXCR, run by TCRdb on the RT-PCR reads, gives a single entry per CDR3 protein. The sample records about 700,000 distinct CDR3 sequences, about 14% being singletons. The sequencing input was memory CD4+ T cells from blood. These receptors were obtained from a female donor in good health, serving as a healthy control.

V is TRBV6-5 and J is TRBJ2-7, with 7 bases aligning to TRBD2. The CDR3 covers 11 residues. The germline gives CDR1 MNHEY, CDR2 SVGAGI. V dropped 7 bases and J dropped 7; count of bases not matched to a gene: 4. The CDR3 spells CASTRGEEQYF. The CDR3 DNA sequence: TGTGCCAGCACCCGGGGGGAGGAGCAGTACTTC.

The chain recombines TRBV6-6 with TRBJ1-5; maybe TRBD1 (6 bases). The CDR3 consists of 15 residues. CDR1 MNHNY and CDR2 SVGAGI come from the germline V gene (reference sequence). The ends were cut back, 7 bases at V and 1 base at J, with 14 bases in the middle. CDR3 bases: TGTGCCAGCATGGGGGGCTCCCTAAGCAATCAGCCCCAGCATTTT. Translation: CASMGGSLSNQPQHF.

The V call is TRBV7-8, the J call TRBJ1-1; TRBD1 agrees at 8 bases. CDR1 is SGHVS, CDR2 FQNEAQ, per germline. V shed 3 bases, J shed 0 bases, and the junction held 12 bases outside the gene matches. The CDR3 has 18 residues. The DNA of the CDR3 is TGTGCCAGCAGCTTCGAAACAGGGGGACCTAAACTGAACACTGAAGCTTTCTTT. This translates into CASSFETGGPKLNTEAFF.

This clonotype was observed a handful of times. The V gene is TRBV30, the J gene TRBJ1-6; no firm D call. This CDR3 region has 15 residues. Trimming took off 0 bases at V and 10 bases at J, with 16 bases between the two ends. Germline-derived CDR1 and CDR2 are GTSNPN and SVGIG (reference sequence). This CDR3 is CAWSVQRAGRSPLHF. DNA for the CDR3: TGTGCCTGGAGTGTACAGCGGGCCGGGAGGTCACCCCTCCACTTT.

The table lists this clonotype with many counts. The CDR3 DNA sequence: TGCAGCGTTTCAAGAGGAGAGACCCAGTACTTC. This translates into CSVSRGETQYF. V gene TRBV29-1 combines with J gene TRBJ2-5; no clear D gene. CDR3 length equals 11 residues. V was cut by 5 bases and J by 4 bases, with 8 bases left in between. CDR1 SQVTM and CDR2 ANQGSEA come from the germline V gene.

This clonotype was observed a few times. The CDR3 sequence: CASSSALGVREQFF. The CDR3, as DNA: TGTGCCAGCAGCTCGGCCTTAGGGGTACGCGAGCAGTTCTTC. The chain joins TRBV7-2 to TRBJ2-1; possibly TRBD1 for D (5 bases). Germline CDR1 and CDR2: SGHTA and FQGNSA. The CDR3 runs 14 residues. Trimming took 4 bases from V and 10 from J, leaving 17 bases between them.

The genes are TRBV19 and TRBJ1-5, with D possibly being TRBD1 (5 bases). The CDR3 consists of 15 residues. With 0 bases removed from V and 2 bases from J, the gap between germline ends came to 8 bases. In germline, CDR1 is LNHDA, CDR2 SQIVND (reference sequence). As DNA, the CDR3 is TGTGCCAGTAGTATAGATCTCAGGGGCAATCAGCCCCAGCATTTT. Translation gives CASSIDLRGNQPQHF.

The chain employs TRBV27 and TRBJ1-3; D is possibly TRBD1 (6 bases). The germline gives CDR1 MNHEY, CDR2 SMNVEV (reference sequence). This CDR3 spans 14 amino acids. Deletions cut 8 bases from V and 0 bases from J, with 11 bases between. CDR3: CASGRGGSGNTIYF. The CDR3, as DNA: TGTGCCAGCGGTCGAGGGGGCTCTGGAAACACCATATATTTT.

The V gene is TRBV29-1, the J gene TRBJ1-2; maybe TRBD1 (6 bases). Germline values: CDR1 SQVTM, CDR2 ANQGSEA. Trimming stripped 4 bases from V and 2 bases from J, with 17 bases between. The CDR3 runs to 15 residues. The CDR3 DNA reads as TGCAGCGTTGTAGGGGAGGGGGGCTCCAACTATGGCTACACCTTC. As protein: CSVVGEGGSNYGYTF.

In this sample, this clonotype turned up many times. The genes are TRBV7-2 and TRBJ2-6; tentative D call: TRBD1 (5 bases). Trimming pared 1 base from V and 2 bases from J, leaving 12 bases between. Germline-derived CDR1 and CDR2 are SGHTA and FQGNSA. The CDR3 runs to 17 residues. The CDR3 coding sequence is TGTGCCAGCAGCTTAGGGCAGGGTCAAACTGGGGCCAACGTCCTGACTTTC. This translates into CASSLGQGQTGANVLTF.

The rearrangement joins TRBV7-8 to TRBJ1-5; the D is unclear. Germline V gives CDR1 SGHVS, CDR2 FQNEAQ. This CDR3 is 16 amino acids long. The ends were cut back, 1 base at V and 5 bases at J, with 15 bases in the middle. The CDR3 DNA reads TGTGCCAGCAGCTTAGGAGGAAGCGGGGTCTATCAGCCCCAGCATTTT. Protein: CASSLGGSGVYQPQHF. Full variable domain (remainder filled in from reference TRBV7-8 and TRBJ1-5): GAGVSQSPRYKVAKRGQDVALRCDPISGHVSLFWYQQALGQGPEFLTYFQNEAQLDKSGLPSDRFFAERPEGSVSTLKIQRTQQEDSAVYLCASSLGGSGVYQPQHFGDGTRLSIL.

CDR3 amino acids: CATSTGQTFQETQYF. In DNA, the CDR3 is TGTGCCACCAGTACGGGACAGACCTTTCAAGAGACCCAGTACTTC. The genes are TRBV24-1 and TRBJ2-5; 7 bases are shared with TRBD1. The V gene end was trimmed by 6 bases and the J gene end by 2 bases; junction bases not matched to a gene: 8. This CDR3 has 15 residues. In germline, CDR1 is KGHDR, CDR2 SFDVKD.

Turning to this clonotype: A clone one base away is much larger, so this may be a read error. The chain has TRBV24-1 and TRBJ1-1; D is perhaps TRBD1 (5 bases). The CDR3 sequence is 12 residues long. The V gene's germline CDR1 is KGHDR and CDR2 SFDVKD. V lost 12 bases, J lost 5 bases, and 15 bases lay in between. The CDR3 protein is CAALGVGTEAFF. DNA of the CDR3: TGTGCCGCCTTGGGGGTAGGGACTGAAGCTTTCTTT.

This rearrangement joins TRBV7-9 to TRBJ2-1; TRBD1 aligns across 9 bases. This CDR3 region has 16 residues. Per the germline V gene, CDR1 is SEHNR and CDR2 is FQNEAQ (reference sequence). V was pared by 5 bases and J by 3 bases, with 8 bases of the junction left unmatched. CDR3 amino acids: CASSGMGTGNYNEQFF. The CDR3, as DNA: TGTGCCAGCAGCGGAATGGGGACAGGGAACTACAATGAGCAGTTCTTC. Full variable domain (remainder filled in from reference TRBV7-9 and TRBJ2-1): DTGVSQNPRHKITKRGQNVTFRCDPISEHNRLYWYRQTLGQGPEFLTYFQNEAQLEKSRLLSDRFSAERPKGSFSTLEIQRTEQGDSAMYLCASSGMGTGNYNEQFFGPGTRLTVL.

There are many counts of this clonotype. The chain is built from TRBV10-3 and TRBJ1-4; 9 bases line up with TRBD1. The CDR3 has 14 residues. V lost 6 bases, J lost 6 bases, and 5 bases stayed unmatched. Germline CDR1 and CDR2: ENHRY and SYGVKD. For the CDR3, the DNA is TGTGCCATCAGACCGGGACAGGGTCATGAAAAACTGTTTTTT. Protein: CAIRPGQGHEKLFF.

This clonotype was observed a few times. J is TRBJ1-1 and V is TRBV18; D not resolved. Trimming took off 3 bases at V and 4 bases at J, with 18 bases between the two ends. The CDR3 contains 16 residues. Germline V lookup: CDR1 KGHSH, CDR2 LQKENI. The CDR3 protein is CASSPTAPDLTTEAFF. The CDR3 DNA reads TGTGCCAGCTCACCTACCGCCCCGGACTTAACCACTGAAGCTTTCTTT.

The chain links TRBV20-1 to TRBJ1-1, with D hard to call. Trimming removed 0 bases at V and 3 bases at J, with 8 bases between. The CDR3 runs 13 residues. Germline values: CDR1 DFQATT, CDR2 SNEGSKA (reference sequence). This CDR3 is CSAREDGYTEAFF. The CDR3 coding sequence is TGCAGTGCTAGAGAGGACGGCTACACTGAAGCTTTCTTT.

This chain joins TRBV24-1 and TRBJ2-1, with D possibly matching TRBD1 (5 bases). Between the trimmed V and J ends, which lost 2 bases and 2 bases, there was a span of 15 bases. From germline, CDR1 is KGHDR and CDR2 SFDVKD. The CDR3 is 17 residues long. The CDR3 coding sequence is TGTGCCACCAGTGATTCCCCAGGGCAAGGGGCCTACAATGAGCAGTTCTTC. Its translation is CATSDSPGQGAYNEQFF.

This clonotype was seen ten or more times. V usage is TRBV6-5 and J usage is TRBJ2-5, with D unresolved. The CDR3 spans 13 residues. Trimming pared 6 bases from V and 5 bases from J, leaving 13 bases between. Germline CDR1 and CDR2: MNHEY and SVGAGI. The DNA of the CDR3 is TGTGCCAGCAGCCTAAATCCTAAGGAGACCCAGTACTTC. Translated, it gives CASSLNPKETQYF.

The CDR3 DNA reads as TGCAGTGCTAGACAGTTACAGGGGGGGACTGAAGCTTTCTTT. Translating gives CSARQLQGGTEAFF. The chain couples TRBV20-1 to TRBJ1-1; 8 bases align to TRBD1. This CDR3 has 14 amino acids. The trim removed 2 bases at V and 5 bases at J, leaving 7 bases unmatched. CDR1 and CDR2 (germline): DFQATT, SNEGSKA (reference sequence).

CDR3 in DNA: TGTGCCAGCAGCTTCTGGAGTAACACTGAAGCTTTCTTT. Translating gives CASSFWSNTEAFF. V is TRBV7-3 and J is TRBJ1-1; no definite D call. The germline V gene has CDR1 SGHTA and CDR2 FQGTGA. This CDR3 is 13 amino acids long. Trimming pared 3 bases from V and 2 bases from J, leaving 7 bases between.

This clonotype was counted between two and nine times. The rearrangement joins TRBV5-1 to TRBJ2-1; weak D call: TRBD2 (6 bases). Per the germline V gene, CDR1 is SGHRS and CDR2 is YFSETQ. V lost 0 bases and J 4 bases, leaving 17 bases between the germline ends. This CDR3 spans 17 amino acids. This CDR3 reads CASSLANGRDAYNEQFF. The DNA for the CDR3 is TGCGCCAGCAGCTTGGCCAATGGGCGGGATGCTTACAATGAGCAGTTCTTC.

The V call is TRBV20-1, the J call TRBJ1-5; 9 nucleotides agree with TRBD1. V was clipped by 5 bases and J by 0 bases; unmatched bases: 11. Germline values: CDR1 DFQATT, CDR2 SNEGSKA (reference sequence). The CDR3 has 17 residues. The CDR3, as DNA: TGCAGTGCTTCCCGAGAGACAGGGGGTTATAGCAATCAGCCCCAGCATTTT. This sequence encodes CSASRETGGYSNQPQHF.

This clonotype has just a few counts. The chain joins TRBV28 to TRBJ1-1; D gene unclear. Between the trimmed V and J ends, which lost 3 bases and 10 bases, there was a span of 12 bases. CDR3 length equals 12 residues. Germline CDR1 is MDHEN and CDR2 is SYDVKM. The CDR3 bases are TGTGCCAGCAGTTTGGGCCCCGTTGGAGCTTTCTTT. It specifies CASSLGPVGAFF. Combining the CDR3 with reference TRBV28 and TRBJ1-1 gives the whole variable domain DVKVTQSSRYLVKRTGEKVFLECVQDMDHENMFWYRQDPGLGLRLIYFSYDVKMKEKGDIPEGYSVSREKKERFSLILESASTNQTSMYLCASSLGPVGAFFGQGTRLTVV.

V and J are TRBV11-1 and TRBJ2-7, with D perhaps TRBD2 (6 bases). The CDR3 runs to 14 residues. The V gene lost 0 bases and the J gene lost 3 bases, with 9 bases spanning the gap. Germline V gene data show CDR1 as SGHAT and CDR2 as FQDESV (reference sequence). This CDR3 reads CASSLAPAGYEQYF. DNA of the CDR3: TGTGCCAGCAGCTTAGCCCCAGCGGGCTACGAGCAGTACTTC.

In its sample, this clonotype was seen a few times. The rearrangement uses TRBV10-3 and TRBJ2-5; TRBD2 agrees at 12 bases. The junction had 3 bases not matched to a gene; V was cut back by 9 bases and J by 1 base. Germline CDR1 reads ENHRY; CDR2 reads SYGVKD. This CDR3 has 14 residues. This CDR3 is CAITSGGTQETQYF. CDR3 in DNA: TGTGCCATTACTAGCGGGGGGACCCAAGAGACCCAGTACTTC.

The chain links TRBV12-3 or TRBV12-4 to TRBJ2-2, with D perhaps matching TRBD2 (6 bases). V dropped 5 bases and J dropped 7 bases, with 14 bases sitting between them. The CDR3 loop spans 14 amino acids. CDR3 loop: CASSPGLSLGELFF. CDR3 bases: TGTGCCAGCAGTCCGGGACTGTCGCTCGGGGAGCTGTTTTTT.

This clonotype was seen many times. This chain joins TRBV29-1 and TRBJ2-5; 10 bases align to TRBD1. V gave up 7 bases and J gave up 3 bases; unmatched junction bases: 5. The CDR3 loop spans 13 amino acids. From germline, CDR1 is SQVTM and CDR2 ANQGSEA. CDR3 region: CSEKTGGEETQYF. The CDR3 DNA is TGCAGCGAAAAGACAGGGGGCGAAGAGACCCAGTACTTC.

The rearrangement joins TRBV27 to TRBJ2-7; tentatively, D is TRBD1 (5 bases). This CDR3 comprises 13 residues. The germline gives CDR1 MNHEY, CDR2 SMNVEV (reference sequence). V was trimmed by 3 bases and J by 6 bases, leaving 12 bases between them. The CDR3, as DNA: TGTGCCAGCAGTTTCGCAGGGAACCCCGAGCAGTACTTC. This translates into CASSFAGNPEQYF.

The chain links TRBV20-1 to TRBJ1-1, with a possible D match to TRBD1 (5 bases). V lost 3 bases and J lost 2, with 13 bases in between. Germline V gene lookup returns CDR1 DFQATT and CDR2 SNEGSKA (reference sequence). This CDR3 is built from 14 residues. The CDR3 sequence: CSASRQGLNTEAFF. Here the CDR3 DNA reads TGCAGTGCTAGTAGGCAGGGCCTAAACACTGAAGCTTTCTTT.

This clonotype came up many times. This sequence joins TRBV5-1 and TRBJ2-1; the D gene is possibly TRBD2 (5 bases). CDR1 SGHRS and CDR2 YFSETQ come from the germline V gene. This CDR3 has 13 amino acids. Trimming stripped 0 bases from V and 10 bases from J, with 11 bases between. The CDR3: CASSLGVTGEQFF. The CDR3, as DNA: TGCGCCAGCAGCTTGGGGGTCACGGGGGAGCAGTTCTTC.

CDR3 residues: CASSLSYSSYNEQFF. As DNA, the CDR3 is TGTGCCAGCAGTTTATCCTACAGCTCCTACAATGAGCAGTTCTTC. The chain combines TRBV27 with TRBJ2-1; D call uncertain. Germline lookup yields CDR1 MNHEY and CDR2 SMNVEV (reference sequence). CDR3 length: 15 residues. V shed 0 bases and J shed 0 bases, with 6 bases lying between them.